The sequence of this TCR beta chain was determined in a study of blood T cell repertoires in COVID-19. Comments on this clone: At one end the junction does not follow the germline gene, possibly because of a read error.

Clones were sequenced by immunoSEQ multiplex PCR, and TCRdb holds only the in-frame ones, with some missing. The sample has roughly 40,000 clones, over 75% seen once. The CDR3 consists of 14 residues. The V gene's germline CDR1 is MNHEY and CDR2 SVGAGI. This chain uses TRBV6-5 with TRBJ1-2, with 7 bases aligning to TRBD1. The sequencing sample was made of peripheral blood. This clonotype was obtained from a human donor in a cohort sampled during active COVID-19. The CDR3 DNA reads TGTGCCAGCGAGCACAGGGGCGGTAACAATGGCTACACCTTC. Amino acids: CASEHRGGNNGYTF.